These T cell receptor beta chains were read from a single sample in a study of beta chain features in type 1 diabetes. Clones were read by immunoSEQ multiplex PCR, and TCRdb kept only the in-frame ones, dropping some. The data contain around 180,000 clones, roughly 8% of them singletons. The specimen sequenced was central memory CD4+ T cells from blood. The source is a man between 18 and 35 years old with type 1 diabetes. Each CDR3 is given with its conserved first and last residue. The order of the fields is CDR3 length, J gene, V gene, CDR3 protein.

length: 16; J: TRBJ2-7; V: TRBV7-9; CDR3: CASSWKVRVGGYEQYF
length: 13; J: TRBJ1-2; V: TRBV30; CDR3: CAWTTPDRDGYTF
length: 15; J: TRBJ2-7; V: TRBV9; CDR3: CASSVAGTGAGEQYF
length: 11; J: TRBJ1-1; V: TRBV6-5; CDR3: CASMGQRGAFF
length: 17; J: TRBJ2-3; V: TRBV4-2; CDR3: CASSQEVLAGDTDTQYF
length: 11; J: TRBJ2-1; V: TRBV4-2; CDR3: CASRRGDEQFF
length: 15; J: TRBJ2-5; V: TRBV7-2; CDR3: CASSLRQGGGETQYF
length: 13; J: TRBJ2-1; V: TRBV11-2; CDR3: CASSLDIGNEQFF
length: 14; J: TRBJ2-3; V: TRBV7-6; CDR3: CASSLVGGTDTQYF
length: 16; J: TRBJ2-7; V: TRBV5-1; CDR3: CASSLKVTSGSHEQYF
length: 11; J: TRBJ1-2; V: TRBV30; CDR3: CASGSQRGYTF
length: 15; J: TRBJ2-3; V: TRBV5-6; CDR3: CASSPGGRVTDTQYF
length: 16; J: TRBJ1-1; V: TRBV15; CDR3: CATSRGGQGLRGLAFF
length: 19; J: TRBJ2-3; V: TRBV7-2; CDR3: CASSLVPSGGQPGADTQYF
length: 15; J: TRBJ2-4; V: TRBV7-2; CDR3: CASSGGQGSKNIQYF
length: 15; J: TRBJ2-5; V: TRBV10-2; CDR3: CASSYSAGGEETQYF
length: 19; J: TRBJ2-1; V: TRBV28; CDR3: CASTSFSGTGGEQGNEQFF
length: 14; J: TRBJ1-1; V: TRBV30; CDR3: CASTGLGWNTEAFF
length: 13; J: TRBJ1-2; V: TRBV28; CDR3: CASSRVRAGGYTF
length: 17; J: TRBJ2-1; V: TRBV19; CDR3: CASSTRGSGRGHNEQFF
length: 16; J: TRBJ2-3; V: TRBV4-3; CDR3: CASSQDTGIGTDTQYF
length: 15; J: TRBJ1-2; V: TRBV9; CDR3: CASSALGQGGYGYTF
length: 11; J: TRBJ1-2; V: TRBV28; CDR3: CASTGNYGYTF
length: 15; J: TRBJ1-4; V: TRBV30; CDR3: CAWSPRGGWGEKLFF
length: 15; J: TRBJ2-2; V: TRBV2; CDR3: CASSEEASGAGELFF
length: 15; J: TRBJ2-5; V: TRBV5-4; CDR3: CASSQEVGRLETQYF
length: 14; J: TRBJ2-7; V: TRBV18; CDR3: CASSRRAGGYEQYF
length: 15; J: TRBJ2-3; V: TRBV19; CDR3: CASSMRGRETDTQYF
length: 13; J: TRBJ2-2; V: TRBV29-1; CDR3: CSVTRTPTGELFF
length: 13; J: TRBJ1-2; V: TRBV7-9; CDR3: CASSSSNSYGYTF
length: 16; J: TRBJ2-7; V: TRBV13; CDR3: CASSLTWGQGGGEQYF
length: 15; J: TRBJ2-1; V: TRBV11-2; CDR3: CASSPLAGGGGEQFF